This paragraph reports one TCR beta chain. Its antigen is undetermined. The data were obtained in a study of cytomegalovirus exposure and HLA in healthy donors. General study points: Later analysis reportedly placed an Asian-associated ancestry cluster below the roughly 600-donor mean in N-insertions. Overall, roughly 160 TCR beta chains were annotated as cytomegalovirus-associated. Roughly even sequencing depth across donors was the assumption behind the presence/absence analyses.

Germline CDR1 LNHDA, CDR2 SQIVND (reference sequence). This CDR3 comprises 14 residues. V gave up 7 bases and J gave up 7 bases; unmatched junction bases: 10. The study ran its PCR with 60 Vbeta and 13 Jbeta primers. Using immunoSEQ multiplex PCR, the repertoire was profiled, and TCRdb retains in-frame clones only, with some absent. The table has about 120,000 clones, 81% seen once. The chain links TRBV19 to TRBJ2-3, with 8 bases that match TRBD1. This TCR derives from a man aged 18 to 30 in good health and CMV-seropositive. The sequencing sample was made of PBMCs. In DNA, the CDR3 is TGTGCCAGTAATTCAGGGGGCGGATTTAATACGCAGTATTTT. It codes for CASNSGGGFNTQYF.